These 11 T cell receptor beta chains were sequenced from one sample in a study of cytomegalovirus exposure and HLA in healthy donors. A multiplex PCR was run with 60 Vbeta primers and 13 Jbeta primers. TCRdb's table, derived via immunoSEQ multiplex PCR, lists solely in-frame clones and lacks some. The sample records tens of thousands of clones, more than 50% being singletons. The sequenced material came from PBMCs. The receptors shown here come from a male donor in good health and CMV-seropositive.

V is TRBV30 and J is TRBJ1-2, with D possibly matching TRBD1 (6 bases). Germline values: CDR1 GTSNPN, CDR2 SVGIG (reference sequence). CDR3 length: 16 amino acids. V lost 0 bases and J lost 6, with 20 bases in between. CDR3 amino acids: CAWSVQGHRPWDGYTF. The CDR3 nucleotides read TGTGCCTGGAGTGTACAGGGACACCGTCCATGGGATGGCTACACCTTC.

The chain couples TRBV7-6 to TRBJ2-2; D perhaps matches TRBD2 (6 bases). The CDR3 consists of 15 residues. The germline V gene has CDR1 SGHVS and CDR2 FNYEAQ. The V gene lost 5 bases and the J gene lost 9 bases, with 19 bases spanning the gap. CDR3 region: CASSPPGVGPWELFF. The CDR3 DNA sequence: TGTGCCAGCAGCCCGCCGGGGGTTGGGCCCTGGGAGCTGTTTTTT.

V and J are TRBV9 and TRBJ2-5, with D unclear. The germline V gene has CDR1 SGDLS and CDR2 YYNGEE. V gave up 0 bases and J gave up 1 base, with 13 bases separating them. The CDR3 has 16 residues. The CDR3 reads CASSVGTSKPQETQYF. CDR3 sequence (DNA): TGTGCCAGCAGCGTAGGTACTTCTAAACCCCAAGAGACCCAGTACTTC.

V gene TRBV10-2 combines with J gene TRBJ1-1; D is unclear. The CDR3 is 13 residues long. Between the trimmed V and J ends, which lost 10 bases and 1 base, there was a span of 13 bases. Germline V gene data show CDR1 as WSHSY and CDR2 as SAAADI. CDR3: CATEGQQNTEAFF. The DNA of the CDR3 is TGCGCCACTGAGGGTCAGCAGAACACTGAAGCTTTCTTT.

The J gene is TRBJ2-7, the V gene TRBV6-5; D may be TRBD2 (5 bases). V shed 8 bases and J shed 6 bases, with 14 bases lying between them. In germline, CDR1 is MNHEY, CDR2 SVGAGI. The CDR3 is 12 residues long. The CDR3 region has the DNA TGTGCCAGCCAACTAGAAAAAGGCGAGCAGTACTTC. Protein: CASQLEKGEQYF.

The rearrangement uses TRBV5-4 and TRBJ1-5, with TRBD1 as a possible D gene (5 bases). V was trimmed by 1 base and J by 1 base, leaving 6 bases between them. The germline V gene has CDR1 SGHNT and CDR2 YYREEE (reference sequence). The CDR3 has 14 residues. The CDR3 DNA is TGTGCCAGCAGCTTGCGGGGGAGCAATCAGCCCCAGCATTTT. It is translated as CASSLRGSNQPQHF. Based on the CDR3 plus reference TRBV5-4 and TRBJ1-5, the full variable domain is ETGVTQSPTHLIKTRGQQVTLRCSSQSGHNTVSWYQQALGQGPQFIFQYYREEENGRGNFPPRFSGLQFPNYSSELNVNALELDDSALYLCASSLRGSNQPQHFGDGTRLSIL.

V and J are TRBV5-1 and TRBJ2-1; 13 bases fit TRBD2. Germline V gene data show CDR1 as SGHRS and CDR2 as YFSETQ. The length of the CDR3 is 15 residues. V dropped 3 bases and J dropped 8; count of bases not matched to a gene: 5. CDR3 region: CASSWGTSGKDEQFF. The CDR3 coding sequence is TGCGCCAGCAGCTGGGGGACTAGCGGGAAGGATGAGCAGTTCTTC.

The chain's CDR3 is CATIGQGRTEAFF. DNA of the CDR3: TGTGCCACCATCGGACAGGGAAGGACTGAAGCTTTCTTT. This chain joins TRBV19 and TRBJ1-1; TRBD1 agrees at 8 bases. This CDR3 is 13 amino acids long. Germline CDR1 is LNHDA and CDR2 is SQIVND (reference sequence). Losses at the gene ends were 10 bases for V and 5 bases for J; bases not matched to a gene: 9.

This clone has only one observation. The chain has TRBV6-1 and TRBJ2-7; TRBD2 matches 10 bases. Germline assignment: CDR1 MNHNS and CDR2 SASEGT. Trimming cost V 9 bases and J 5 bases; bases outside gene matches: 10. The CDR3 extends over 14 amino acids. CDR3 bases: TGTGCCAGTTCCGTTAGCGGGGGGATGAACGAGCAGTACTTC. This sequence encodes CASSVSGGMNEQYF.

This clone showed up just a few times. The CDR3 spells CASSQEKRGGRYEQFF. CDR3 coding DNA: TGCGCCAGCAGCCAAGAAAAGCGGGGGGGCCGGTATGAGCAGTTCTTC. V usage is TRBV4-1 and J usage is TRBJ2-1, with 10 bases aligning to TRBD2. With V trimmed by 0 bases and J by 8 bases, 7 bases remained unmatched. CDR1 is MGHRA and CDR2 is YSYEKL in the germline V gene. CDR3 length: 16 amino acids.

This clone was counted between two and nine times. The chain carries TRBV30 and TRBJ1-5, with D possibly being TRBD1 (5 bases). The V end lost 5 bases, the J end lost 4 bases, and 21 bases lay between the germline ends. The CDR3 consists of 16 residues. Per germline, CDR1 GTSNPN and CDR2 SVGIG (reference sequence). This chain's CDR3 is CAWSFTSAGQNQPQHF. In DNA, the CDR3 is TGTGCCTGGTCGTTCACTTCGGCAGGGCAAAATCAGCCCCAGCATTTT.